This TCR beta chain was obtained from a study of blood T cell repertoires in COVID-19. Background on the study: Donors in the United States, Italy and Spain gave samples during acute or convalescent COVID-19. T cells, B-cell-depleted T cells, or PBMCs provided the cDNA or gDNA that served as material.

Per the original data handling: Reference gene primer amplification gave nucleated cell count estimates. Using immunoSEQ multiplex PCR, the repertoire was profiled, and TCRdb retains in-frame clones only, with some absent. The V and J calls and clone size come from that table; D and trimming were worked out from the DNA. The sample shows 150,000 or so clones, roughly nine tenths of them seen only once. This CDR3 has 15 residues. Trimming cost V 7 bases and J 3 bases; bases outside gene matches: 7. Germline CDR1 and CDR2: MNHEY and SMNVEV (reference sequence). The rearrangement uses TRBV27 and TRBJ1-4, with 8 nucleotides matching TRBD1. The source is a middle-aged man with acute or convalescent COVID-19. The sequencing sample was made of peripheral blood. The CDR3 DNA follows: TGTGCCAGCAAAAAACAGGGGGGAGCTAATGAAAAACTGTTTTTT. Its protein is CASKKQGGANEKLFF.